This T cell receptor beta chain was recorded in a study of T cell responses to AZD1222 COVID-19 vaccine. Study outcomes and limitations: Without day 14 samples, only post-peak T cell repertoires were studied. Only a handful of AZD1222 recipients tested seropositive at baseline. Close to half of all spike-specific TCRs reportedly target regions of the variants that are unmutated.

Concerning this clone: Antigen unknown.

Pooled together were second doses at about 4 or about 12 weeks. Some clones are missing from TCRdb's copy, which holds only in-frame ones; the method was immunoSEQ multiplex PCR. The sample contains 150,000 to 200,000 clones, about 88% of which appear only once. This TCR was recovered from an adult who received the AZD1222 COVID-19 vaccine. The sequences come from peripheral blood, collected 28 days after the second AZD1222 dose.

The CDR3 reads CASRERQGGSREQYF. The CDR3 bases are TGTGCCAGCAGGGAACGACAGGGCGGGTCTAGGGAGCAGTACTTC. The chain joins TRBV28 to TRBJ2-7; 7 nucleotides align to TRBD1. Germline V gene sequence: CDR1 MDHEN, CDR2 SYDVKM. The CDR3 has 15 residues. V lost 6 bases to trimming and J lost 7 bases; unmatched junction nucleotides: 15.